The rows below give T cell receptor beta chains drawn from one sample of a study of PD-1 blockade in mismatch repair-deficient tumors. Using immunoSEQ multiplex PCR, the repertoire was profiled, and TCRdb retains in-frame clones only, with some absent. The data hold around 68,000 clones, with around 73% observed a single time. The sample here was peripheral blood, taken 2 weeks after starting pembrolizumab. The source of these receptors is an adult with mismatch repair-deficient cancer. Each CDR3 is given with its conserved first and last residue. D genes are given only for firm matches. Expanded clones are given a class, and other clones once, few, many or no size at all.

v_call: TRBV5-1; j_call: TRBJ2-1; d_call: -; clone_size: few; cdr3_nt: TGCGCCAGCAGCTTGGTTAGCGAGGTTGAGCAGTTCTTC; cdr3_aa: CASSLVSEVEQFF
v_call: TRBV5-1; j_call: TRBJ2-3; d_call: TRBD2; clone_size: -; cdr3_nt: TGCGCCAGCAAGATAGCGGGAAGTAGAGATACGCAGTATTTT; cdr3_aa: CASKIAGSRDTQYF
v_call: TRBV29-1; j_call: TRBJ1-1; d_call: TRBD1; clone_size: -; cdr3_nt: TGCAGCGTTGAAGATCAAACAGGGGTCAATTCGTTT; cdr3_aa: CSVEDQTGVNSF
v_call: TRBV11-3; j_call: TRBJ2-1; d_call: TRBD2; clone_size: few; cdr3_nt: TGTGCCAGCAGCAATACGTACTGGACTAGCGGGAGTTGGGATGAGCAGTTCTTC; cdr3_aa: CASSNTYWTSGSWDEQFF
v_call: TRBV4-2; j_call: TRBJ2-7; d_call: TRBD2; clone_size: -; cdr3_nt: TGTGCCAGCAGCCAAGATCGGCTAGCGGGAGAAGTGGGCTACGAGCAGTACTTC; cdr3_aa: CASSQDRLAGEVGYEQYF
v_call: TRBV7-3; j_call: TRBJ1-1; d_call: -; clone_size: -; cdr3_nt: TGTGCCAGCAGCGTTCGGGGCGGATCCGCTGAAGCTTTCTTT; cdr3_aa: CASSVRGGSAEAFF
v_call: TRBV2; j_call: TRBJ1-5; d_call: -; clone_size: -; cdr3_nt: TGTGCCAGCACGGGGGAGAACTATAGCAATCAGCCCCAGCATTTT; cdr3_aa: CASTGENYSNQPQHF
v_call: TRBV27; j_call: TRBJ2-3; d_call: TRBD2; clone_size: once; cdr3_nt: TGTGCCAGCAGTTTACTTGGGACTAGCGGGATAGATACGCAGTATTTT; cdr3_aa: CASSLLGTSGIDTQYF
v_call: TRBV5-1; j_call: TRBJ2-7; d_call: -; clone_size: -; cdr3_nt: TGCGCCAGCAGCTTTCTAGGGTACGACGAGCAGTACTTC; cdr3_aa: CASSFLGYDEQYF
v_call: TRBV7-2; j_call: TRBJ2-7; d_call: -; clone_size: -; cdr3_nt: TGTGCCAGCAGCTCCCGGGACCCAAGCTCCTACGAGCAGTACTTC; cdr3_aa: CASSSRDPSSYEQYF
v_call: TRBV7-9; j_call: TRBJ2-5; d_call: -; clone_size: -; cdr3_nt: TGTGCCAGCAGCTTAGGGATAGATCAAGAGACCCAGTACTTC; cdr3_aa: CASSLGIDQETQYF
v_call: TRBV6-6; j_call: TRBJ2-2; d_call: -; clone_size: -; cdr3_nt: TGTGCCAGCAGAGGTAACACCGGGGAGCTGTTTTTT; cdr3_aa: CASRGNTGELFF
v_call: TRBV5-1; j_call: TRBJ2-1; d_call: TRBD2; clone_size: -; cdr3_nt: TGCGCCAGCAGCTTGGCCGGGACTAGCGGGAGTATCTATGAGCAGTTCTTC; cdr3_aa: CASSLAGTSGSIYEQFF
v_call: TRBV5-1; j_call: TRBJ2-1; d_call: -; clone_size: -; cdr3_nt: TGCGCCAGCAGCTTGGATCGGGGAGCCGGCTACAATGAGCAGTTCTTC; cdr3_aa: CASSLDRGAGYNEQFF
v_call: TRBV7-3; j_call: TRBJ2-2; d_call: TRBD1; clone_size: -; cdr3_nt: TGTGCCAGCAGCCGAGGGGGCATAGGCACCGGGGAGCTGTTTTTT; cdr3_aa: CASSRGGIGTGELFF
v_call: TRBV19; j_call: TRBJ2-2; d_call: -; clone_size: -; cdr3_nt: TGTGCCAGTAGTATCGTCGGGGGAGACACCGGGGAGCTGTTTTTT; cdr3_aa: CASSIVGGDTGELFF
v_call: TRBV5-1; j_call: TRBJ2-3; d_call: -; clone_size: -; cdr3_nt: TGCGCCAGCAGCTTGGTCGGCAGGGGCCCCACAGATACGCAGTATTTT; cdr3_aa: CASSLVGRGPTDTQYF
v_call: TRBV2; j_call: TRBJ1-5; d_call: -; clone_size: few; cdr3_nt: TGTGCCGGGAGTCAGGGACGGAATCAGCCCCAGCATTTT; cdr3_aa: CAGSQGRNQPQHF
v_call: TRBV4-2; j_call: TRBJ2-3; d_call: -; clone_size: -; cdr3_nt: TGTGCCAGCAGCCAAGATCTTCGACTACGATACACAGATACGCAGTATTTT; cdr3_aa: CASSQDLRLRYTDTQYF
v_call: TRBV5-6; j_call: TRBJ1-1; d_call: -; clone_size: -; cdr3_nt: TGTGCCAGCAGCTTGGTTCGACGTACGAAGCACGAAGCTTTCTTT; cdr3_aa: CASSLVRRTKHEAFF
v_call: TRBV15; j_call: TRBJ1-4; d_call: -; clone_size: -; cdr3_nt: TGTGCCACCAGCAGGGTTAGGGGTCGGACTAATGAAAAACTGTTTTTT; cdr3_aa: CATSRVRGRTNEKLFF
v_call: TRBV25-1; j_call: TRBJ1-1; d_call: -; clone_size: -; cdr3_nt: TGTGCCAGCATATATCAGGGCACTGAAGCTTTCTTT; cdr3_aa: CASIYQGTEAFF
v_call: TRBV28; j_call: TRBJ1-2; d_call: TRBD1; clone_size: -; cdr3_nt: TGTGCCAGCAGTCCAACGGCCCAGGGACAGGGAAGTGGCTACACCTTC; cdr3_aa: CASSPTAQGQGSGYTF
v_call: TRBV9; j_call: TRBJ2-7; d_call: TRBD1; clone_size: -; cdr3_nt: TGTGCCAGCAGTGCCGACAGGGCCGAGCAGTACTTC; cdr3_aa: CASSADRAEQYF
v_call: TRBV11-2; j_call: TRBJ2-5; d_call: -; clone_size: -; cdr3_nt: TGTGCCAGCAGCCCAAGGGGAGGACACCGCCAAGAGACCCAGTACTTC; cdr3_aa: CASSPRGGHRQETQYF
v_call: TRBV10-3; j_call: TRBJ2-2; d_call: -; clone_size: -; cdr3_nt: TGTGCCATCAGTTCTAGCGTGCCCACCGGGGAGCTGTTTTTT; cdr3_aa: CAISSSVPTGELFF
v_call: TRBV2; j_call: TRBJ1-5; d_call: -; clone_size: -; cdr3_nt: TGTGCCAGCAGTGTCGAGGGGGCCCAGCATTTT; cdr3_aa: CASSVEGAQHF
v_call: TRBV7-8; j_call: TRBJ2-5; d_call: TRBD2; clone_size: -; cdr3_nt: TGTGCCAGCAGCTTAGCGCCCTGGGGAGGGGCCCCTATCAAGACCCAGTACTTC; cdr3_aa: CASSLAPWGGAPIKTQYF
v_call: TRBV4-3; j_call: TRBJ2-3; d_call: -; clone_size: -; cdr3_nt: TGCGCCAGCAGCCAAGATACTACTTCGGGGTACAGCACAGATACGCAGTATTTT; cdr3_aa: CASSQDTTSGYSTDTQYF
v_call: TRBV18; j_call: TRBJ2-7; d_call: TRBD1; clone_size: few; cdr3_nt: TGTGCCAGCTCACCTTCACAGGGGGCACTCTACGAGCAGTACTTC; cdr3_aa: CASSPSQGALYEQYF
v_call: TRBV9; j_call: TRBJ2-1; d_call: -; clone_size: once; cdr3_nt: TGTGCCAGCAGCGTAGGTCTGGGGATATCCTACAATGAGCAGTTCTTC; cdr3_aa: CASSVGLGISYNEQFF
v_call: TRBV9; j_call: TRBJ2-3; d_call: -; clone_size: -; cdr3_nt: TGTGCCAGCAGCGCGGAAACTAGCAGTGGATCAGATACGCAGTATTTT; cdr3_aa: CASSAETSSGSDTQYF
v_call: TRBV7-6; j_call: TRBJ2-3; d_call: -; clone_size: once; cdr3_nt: TGTGCCAGCAGCCTAACAGGGGACTACACAGATACGCAGTATTTT; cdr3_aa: CASSLTGDYTDTQYF
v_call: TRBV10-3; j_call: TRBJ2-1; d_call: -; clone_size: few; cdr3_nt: TGTGCCATCAGTGCCGCAAGTCCTGACAATGAGCAGTTCTTC; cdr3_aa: CAISAASPDNEQFF
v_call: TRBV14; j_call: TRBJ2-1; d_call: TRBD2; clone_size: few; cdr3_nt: TGTGCCAGCAGCCAAGAGCTAGCGGGAGAGCAGTTCTTC; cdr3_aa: CASSQELAGEQFF
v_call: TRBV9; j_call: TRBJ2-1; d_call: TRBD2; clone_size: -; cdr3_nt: TGTGCCAGCAGCGTACGGACTAGCGTAACCAATGAGCAGTTCTTC; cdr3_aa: CASSVRTSVTNEQFF
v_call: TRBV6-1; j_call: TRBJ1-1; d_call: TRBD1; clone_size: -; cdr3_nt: TGTGCCAGCAGTGACGCCGGGACAGGGTTGAACACTGAAGCTTTCTTT; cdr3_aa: CASSDAGTGLNTEAFF
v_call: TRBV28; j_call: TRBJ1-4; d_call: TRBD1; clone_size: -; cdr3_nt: TGTGCCAGCAGTTCTTCCGGACAGGGAAAGTGGACTAATGAAAAACTGTTTTTT; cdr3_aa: CASSSSGQGKWTNEKLFF
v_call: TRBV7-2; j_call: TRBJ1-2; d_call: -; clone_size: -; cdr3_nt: TGTGCCAGCAGCTTCGGGGGGCAGGCCTATGGCTACACCTTC; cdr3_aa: CASSFGGQAYGYTF
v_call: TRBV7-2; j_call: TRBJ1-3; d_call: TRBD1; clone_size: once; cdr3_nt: TGTGCCAGCAGCAGGACAGGAGGAAACACCATATATTTT; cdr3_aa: CASSRTGGNTIYF
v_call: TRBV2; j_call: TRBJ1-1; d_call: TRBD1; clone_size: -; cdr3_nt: TGTGCCAGCCTCGGACAGGGGACATCTGAAGCTTTCTTT; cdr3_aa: CASLGQGTSEAFF
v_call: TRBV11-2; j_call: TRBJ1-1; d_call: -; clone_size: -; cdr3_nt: TGTGCCAGCAGCTTAAGTGGAGGGGGTGGCACTGAAGCTTTCTTT; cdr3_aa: CASSLSGGGGTEAFF
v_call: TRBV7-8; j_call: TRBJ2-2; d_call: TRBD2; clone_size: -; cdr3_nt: TGTGCCAGCAGCTTAGCGGGAGGGCACACCGGGGAGCTGTTTTTT; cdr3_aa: CASSLAGGHTGELFF
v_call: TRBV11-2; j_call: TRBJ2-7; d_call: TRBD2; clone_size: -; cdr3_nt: TGTGCCAGCAGAAATCCGGGACTATCCTCCTACGAGCAGTACTTC; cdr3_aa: CASRNPGLSSYEQYF
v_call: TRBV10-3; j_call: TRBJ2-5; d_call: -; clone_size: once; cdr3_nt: TGTGCCATCAGTGATGTCACTAGCCGGTCCCAGTACTTC; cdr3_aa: CAISDVTSRSQYF